These 24 T cell receptor beta chains were all obtained from the same sample, sequenced in a study of shared clonotypes between healthy human individuals (dated by TCRdb to 2018 to 2021). Receptor amplification or capture employed the immunoSEQ multiplex PCR assay. Imported from immuneACCESS, the table was reduced by TCRdb to in-frame sequences with V and J called. These copies leave out some clones; in studies compared against another copy, an unresolved V gene accounts for under half, and the cause of the remainder is not known. This sample lists about 980,000 clones; approximately 76% were detected once. The top ten hold approximately 1.5% of the sample. Sequenced sample: memory CD4+ T cells sorted from blood. This specimen's cell subset or site label, per the study, means: CD45RA-negative fraction. These receptors were taken from a man younger than 35 in good health.

V gene TRBV4-3 combines with J gene TRBJ2-6; D might be TRBD1 (6 bases). This CDR3 has 18 residues. Germline CDR1 reads LGHNA; CDR2 reads YSLEER. Trimming shortened V by 1 base and J by 0 bases, and 13 bases separated the two germline ends. This CDR3 is CASSQVGAGASGANVLTF. CDR3 DNA: TGCGCCAGCAGCCAAGTTGGGGCAGGGGCCTCTGGGGCCAACGTCCTGACTTTC.

CDR3 nucleotides: TGCGCCAGCAGCGGGGGAGAAGAGTTGACCCTTTGGAGGACCCAGTACTTC. Protein: CASSGGEELTLWRTQYF. V gene TRBV5-1 combines with J gene TRBJ2-5, with D tentatively TRBD1 or TRBD2 (5 bases each). CDR3 length: 17 residues. V dropped 4 bases and J dropped 7 bases, with 26 bases sitting between them. Germline V lookup: CDR1 SGHRS, CDR2 YFSETQ.

The chain couples TRBV19 to TRBJ2-2, with D unclear. CDR1 and CDR2 from the germline V gene are LNHDA and SQIVND (reference sequence). V shed 7 bases and J shed 1 base, with 16 bases lying between them. The CDR3 spans 16 residues. For the CDR3, the DNA is TGTGCCAGTATGGCCCCTTGGCCCTTGAACACCGGGGAGCTGTTTTTT. It translates to CASMAPWPLNTGELFF.

This clone has only a few counts. The rearrangement joins TRBV18 to TRBJ2-3; 7 positions agree with TRBD1. Germline V lookup: CDR1 KGHSH, CDR2 LQKENI. CDR3 length: 14 amino acids. Losses at the gene ends were 4 bases for V and 5 bases for J; bases not matched to a gene: 6. CDR3 sequence reads: CASSRQGPRDTQYF. CDR3 in DNA: TGTGCCAGCTCACGACAGGGACCCCGAGATACGCAGTATTTT.

The V call is TRBV4-2, the J call TRBJ2-7, with TRBD1 matching 7 bases. V was pared by 0 bases and J by 2 bases, with 16 bases of the junction left unmatched. This CDR3 has 19 amino acids. Germline CDR1 is LGHNA and CDR2 is YNFKEQ. CDR3 sequence reads: CASSQEGSTGDIRTYEQYF. CDR3 DNA: TGTGCCAGCAGCCAAGAAGGTTCAACAGGGGACATAAGGACCTACGAGCAGTACTTC.

This clone was observed once. The sample holds other DNA sequences that translate to the same CDR3. The chain uses TRBV5-1 and TRBJ1-4, with TRBD1 as a possible D gene (5 bases). Between the trimmed V and J ends, which lost 2 bases and 2 bases, there was a span of 7 bases. The germline gives CDR1 SGHRS, CDR2 YFSETQ. The CDR3 runs to 14 residues. The CDR3 DNA follows: TGCGCCAGCAGCTTCGGGGGGACTAATGAAAAACTGTTTTTT. It is translated as CASSFGGTNEKLFF.

The CDR3: CASWRSAVGEKLFF. The CDR3 bases are TGTGCCAGTTGGAGATCCGCGGTAGGGGAAAAACTGTTTTTT. The chain is built from TRBV6-1 and TRBJ1-4; no definite D call. Germline lookup yields CDR1 MNHNS and CDR2 SASEGT. This CDR3 has 14 residues. With 9 bases removed from V and 8 bases from J, the gap between germline ends came to 19 bases.

J is TRBJ1-3 and V is TRBV6-1; D call uncertain. The CDR3 spans 16 residues. Germline V gives CDR1 MNHNS, CDR2 SASEGT. The V gene lost 4 bases and the J gene lost 0 bases, with 13 bases spanning the gap. The DNA of the CDR3 is TGTGCCAGCAGTGCTGGGGTCCCTTTCTCTGGAAACACCATATATTTT. Its translation is CASSAGVPFSGNTIYF.

J is TRBJ2-7 and V is TRBV5-4, with 10 positions matching TRBD2. The V segment lost 4 bases and the J segment 7 bases; nucleotides outside the gene matches: 11. CDR1 is SGHNT, CDR2 YYREEE, per germline (reference sequence). The CDR3 length is 15 residues. CDR3 in amino acids: CASSRELAGLGEQYF. The CDR3 coding sequence is TGTGCCAGCAGCCGGGAACTAGCGGGGTTAGGAGAGCAGTACTTC.

The J gene is TRBJ2-2, the V gene TRBV2; TRBD1 aligns across 10 bases. Germline V lookup: CDR1 SNHLY, CDR2 FYNNEI. The junction had 6 bases not matched to a gene; V was cut back by 8 bases and J by 3 bases. There are 15 residues in the CDR3. This chain's CDR3 is CASEGQGLDTGELFF. DNA for the CDR3: TGTGCCAGCGAGGGACAGGGGCTTGACACCGGGGAGCTGTTTTTT.

The chain combines TRBV5-3 with TRBJ2-5; the D is unclear. TRBV5-3 has ORF status, its function being uncertain. The ends were cut back, 0 bases at V and 2 bases at J, with 14 bases in the middle. The CDR3 is 16 amino acids. The CDR3 loop is CARSLGCRENQETQYF. CDR3 nucleotides: TGTGCCAGAAGCTTGGGTTGCAGAGAGAATCAAGAGACCCAGTACTTC.

This clone was counted between two and nine times. The chain couples TRBV9 to TRBJ2-2; D possibly corresponds to TRBD2 (5 bases). The germline V gene encodes CDR1 SGDLS and CDR2 YYNGEE. The CDR3 consists of 16 residues. Trimming pared 5 bases from V and 1 base from J, leaving 15 bases between. The CDR3 region is CASSPAPLVNTGELFF. The CDR3 coding sequence is TGTGCCAGCAGTCCCGCACCACTAGTGAACACCGGGGAGCTGTTTTTT. Full variable domain (remainder filled in from reference TRBV9 and TRBJ2-2): DSGVTQTPKHLITATGQRVTLRCSPRSGDLSVYWYQQSLDQGLQFLIQYYNGEERAKGNILERFSAQQFPDLHSELNLSSLELGDSALYFCASSPAPLVNTGELFFGEGSRLTVL.

On this clone itself: The sample contains more than one DNA sequence encoding this CDR3. The CDR3 protein is CASSLGTETDTQYF. CDR3 DNA sequence: TGCGCCAGCAGCTTGGGGACCGAGACAGATACGCAGTATTTT. V usage is TRBV5-1 and J usage is TRBJ2-3, with D unclear. The CDR3 sequence is 14 residues long. In germline, CDR1 is SGHRS, CDR2 YFSETQ. Trimming left V 0 bases short and J 3 bases short, with 8 bases between.

The gene calls are TRBV2 and TRBJ2-7; 8 bases map to TRBD1. The CDR3 sequence is 15 residues long. Trimming at V came to 4 bases and at J to 3 bases, leaving 8 bases not matched to a gene. Germline V gene sequence: CDR1 SNHLY, CDR2 FYNNEI. As DNA, the CDR3 is TGTGCCAGCAGTGTTAGTCGAGGACAGGGCTACGAGCAGTACTTC. Amino acid sequence: CASSVSRGQGYEQYF.

The chain uses TRBV28 and TRBJ1-1, with no clear D. The V end was cut by 1 base, the J end by 3 bases, with 3 bases between. Germline CDR1 MDHEN, CDR2 SYDVKM. The CDR3 contains 12 residues. CDR3 residues: CASSLLHTEAFF. CDR3 in DNA: TGTGCCAGCAGTTTATTACACACTGAAGCTTTCTTT.

As concerns this clone: A junction boundary mismatches the germline segment, possibly from a read error. The rearrangement links TRBV6-5 to TRBJ1-6; no clear D. Looked up from germline, CDR1 is MNHEY and CDR2 is SVGAGI. The CDR3 sequence is 12 residues long. For the CDR3, the DNA is TGTGCCATCAGTTCCTATAATTCACCCCTCCACTTT. This translates into CAISSYNSPLHF.

The gene calls are TRBV30 and TRBJ2-2, with TRBD2 identical over 11 bases. This CDR3 contains 15 residues. Germline-derived CDR1 and CDR2 are GTSNPN and SVGIG (reference sequence). V lost 2 bases, J lost 4 bases, and 3 bases stayed unmatched. CDR3 in amino acids: CAWSRLAGITGELFF. In DNA, the CDR3 is TGTGCCTGGAGTCGACTAGCGGGGATCACCGGGGAGCTGTTTTTT.

This clone was seen at least ten times. V usage is TRBV19 and J usage is TRBJ2-7, with 10 bases aligning to TRBD2. Per the germline V gene, CDR1 is LNHDA and CDR2 is SQIVND (reference sequence). V was pared by 10 bases and J by 3 bases, with 9 bases of the junction left unmatched. The length of the CDR3 is 14 residues. The CDR3 spells CATKSGGADYEQYF. CDR3 DNA sequence: TGTGCCACCAAGAGCGGGGGGGCGGACTACGAGCAGTACTTC.

The chain joins TRBV7-9 to TRBJ2-1; unclear D gene. Per the germline V gene, CDR1 is SEHNR and CDR2 is FQNEAQ (reference sequence). This CDR3 comprises 13 residues. V lost 2 bases and J 9 bases, leaving 11 bases between the germline ends. The CDR3 sequence is CASSLRLDGEQFF. CDR3 DNA: TGTGCCAGCAGCTTACGGCTAGACGGTGAGCAGTTCTTC.

The chain recombines TRBV25-1 with TRBJ2-7; D is ambiguous. The CDR3 has 13 residues. The V end was cut by 8 bases, the J end by 2 bases, with 13 bases between. Germline loops: CDR1 MGHDK, CDR2 SYGVNS. The CDR3 here is CASGGDRAYEQYF. CDR3 nucleotide sequence: TGTGCCAGCGGCGGCGACCGCGCCTACGAGCAGTACTTC.

V gene TRBV27 combines with J gene TRBJ1-1; perhaps TRBD1 as D (5 bases). V shed 0 bases and J shed 3 bases, with 17 bases lying between them. CDR1 is MNHEY, CDR2 SMNVEV, per germline (reference sequence). The CDR3 loop spans 17 amino acids. The CDR3 DNA is TGTGCCAGCAGTTTATCGGTATGGGGGGGAGGGGACACTGAAGCTTTCTTT. Translation gives CASSLSVWGGGDTEAFF.

The CDR3 nucleotides are TGCGCCAGCAGCCCAGGGTTTTTCGTCAATTCACCCCTCCACTTT. Translated: CASSPGFFVNSPLHF. V gene TRBV10-2 combines with J gene TRBJ1-6; tentative D call: TRBD1 (5 bases). V gave up 6 bases and J gave up 7 bases, with 16 bases separating them. CDR3 size: 15 residues. Germline V gene lookup returns CDR1 WSHSY and CDR2 SAAADI.

This clone came up a few times. This chain connects TRBV27 to TRBJ2-7; D not resolved. The length of the CDR3 is 13 residues. Trimming stripped 5 bases from V and 0 bases from J, with 8 bases between. In germline, CDR1 is MNHEY, CDR2 SMNVEV (reference sequence). The CDR3 DNA is TGTGCCAGCAGTCTCGCGAGCTCCTACGAGCAGTACTTC. Translated, it gives CASSLASSYEQYF.

This chain joins TRBV10-2 and TRBJ2-5, with D possibly matching TRBD2 (5 bases). Germline lookup yields CDR1 WSHSY and CDR2 SAAADI. V gave up 4 bases and J gave up 4 bases, with 7 bases separating them. This CDR3 has 12 residues. The CDR3: CASSGTRETQYF. DNA for the CDR3: TGCGCCAGCAGTGGGACTCGAGAGACCCAGTACTTC.